This note documents a single T cell receptor beta chain sequence. These data come from a study of blood T cell repertoires in COVID-19. Study as a whole: Acute-phase and convalescent COVID-19 samples originated in the United States, Italy and Spain. Sources were T cells, B-cell-depleted T cells, or PBMCs; the material itself was cDNA or gDNA.

The CDR3 is made up of 16 amino acids. From germline, CDR1 is SGHVS and CDR2 FNYEAQ. Trimming shortened V by 5 bases and J by 1 base, and 14 bases separated the two germline ends. Per the original data handling: By means of reference gene primer amplification, nucleated cell counts were estimated. Assay used: immunoSEQ multiplex PCR; TCRdb lists only in-frame clones, some missing. Clone size and the V and J calls come from that table; the DNA yielded D and trimming. The sample includes under 70,000 clones, around nine tenths of them seen just once. V and J are TRBV7-6 and TRBJ2-2; TRBD2 is a possible D gene (5 bases). The receptor comes from a human donor with active COVID-19. The donor label of this sample is uncertain. The sequenced sample was peripheral blood. The CDR3 protein is CASSPRVAGNTGELFF. The CDR3 coding sequence is TGTGCCAGCAGCCCCCGCGTGGCGGGGAACACCGGGGAGCTGTTTTTT.